This T cell receptor (beta chain) stems from a study of blood T cell repertoires in COVID-19. Across the whole study: Samples came from the United States, Italy and Spain, spanning acute and convalescent COVID-19. Sources were T cells, B-cell-depleted T cells, or PBMCs; the material itself was cDNA or gDNA.

In the study's own analysis: Nucleated cell counts were estimated from reference gene primer amplification. TCRdb's copy holds only in-frame clones and misses some; the assay was immunoSEQ multiplex PCR. For V, J and clone size, that table is used; D and trimming come from the DNA. This table has around 99,000 clones, more than 80% appearing once. Germline CDR1 reads SGHAT; CDR2 reads FQNNGV. The CDR3 extends over 15 amino acids. With V trimmed by 3 bases and J by 4 bases, 4 bases remained unmatched. The TCR was taken from a man aged 35 to 55 with active or convalescent COVID-19. The rearrangement joins TRBV11-2 to TRBJ1-3; the match to TRBD1 covers 9 bases. The sample was peripheral blood. CDR3 coding DNA: TGTGCCAGCAGCTTTGGGACAGGGTCCGGAAACACCATATATTTT. It translates to CASSFGTGSGNTIYF.